Following are 4 T cell receptor beta chains from one sample sequenced in a study of vaccination effects on CD4 cells after COVID-19. Antigen-specific CD4+ T cells were expanded (with viral peptide pools) by the ViraFEST assay ahead of sequencing. Following culture for around 10 days, CD4+ T cells were isolated. Previously uninfected by SARS-CoV-2, the vaccine recipients also showed negative nucleocapsid antibodies. These receptors are not linked to any known antigen. Assay used: immunoSEQ multiplex PCR; TCRdb lists only in-frame clones, some missing. This table holds roughly 75,000 clones, approximately 72% found once. The sequencing here drew on CD4+ T cells from PBMCs cultured with HCoV-OC43 spike peptides, taken before COVID-19 vaccination. Sample subset: HCoV-OC43 spike overlapping peptide pool stimulation. These receptors came from a human donor who received a COVID-19 vaccine.

This clone appeared a single time. In DNA form, the CDR3 reads TGTGCCAGCAGTTTTTCGGCACATAGCAATCAGCCCCAGCATTTT. Translated: CASSFSAHSNQPQHF. The V gene is TRBV28, the J gene TRBJ1-5; D gene ambiguous. CDR3 length equals 15 residues. V lost 3 bases to trimming and J lost 0 bases, with 9 bases between them. CDR1 and CDR2 (germline): MDHEN, SYDVKM.

The chain uses TRBV19 and TRBJ1-1; D is undetermined. Germline-derived CDR1 and CDR2 are LNHDA and SQIVND (reference sequence). The CDR3 runs to 13 residues. V was trimmed by 5 bases and J by 3 bases, leaving 10 bases between them. CDR3 residues: CASSSQRDTEAFF. CDR3 in DNA: TGTGCCAGTAGTTCACAGAGGGACACTGAAGCTTTCTTT.

The chain joins TRBV7-9 to TRBJ1-1; tentative D call: TRBD1 (6 bases). CDR3 length equals 14 residues. CDR1 and CDR2 from the germline V gene are SEHNR and FQNEAQ (reference sequence). Trimming removed 4 bases from V and 3 bases from J, with 12 bases in between. CDR3: CASSSPTGYTEAFF. The DNA for the CDR3 is TGTGCCAGCAGCTCCCCGACAGGTTACACTGAAGCTTTCTTT.

This clone has just a few counts. The chain couples TRBV28 to TRBJ1-5, with TRBD1 matching 9 bases. Trimming at V came to 5 bases and at J to 5 bases, leaving 10 bases not matched to a gene. Germline CDR1 reads MDHEN; CDR2 reads SYDVKM. The CDR3 is made up of 16 amino acids. Here the CDR3 reads CASSPIGTGSYQPQHF. In DNA, the CDR3 is TGTGCCAGCAGTCCGATCGGGACAGGGTCTTATCAGCCCCAGCATTTT. The variable domain in full, with the rest retrieved from reference TRBV28 and TRBJ1-5, is DVKVTQSSRYLVKRTGEKVFLECVQDMDHENMFWYRQDPGLGLRLIYFSYDVKMKEKGDIPEGYSVSREKKERFSLILESASTNQTSMYLCASSPIGTGSYQPQHFGDGTRLSIL.